Listed below are T cell receptor beta chains from one sample, sequenced in a study of response to subunit inactivated influenza vaccine. TCRdb reprocessed the RT-PCR reads via MiXCR and lists one record per CDR3 protein. This table has some 570,000 distinct CDR3 sequences, roughly 12% appearing once. These same data were also listed under a study on T cells expressing NK-cell markers.

The source was PBMCs from blood, collected on the day of vaccination. Receptors were obtained from a man between 45 and 60 years old who received an inactivated influenza vaccine. CDR3s include the opening cysteine and the closing phenylalanine or tryptophan. D genes are given only for firm matches. Clone size is stated in some rows and not others, as once, few, many or a class when expanded.

clone_size: many; j_call: TRBJ2-1; d_call: .; v_call: TRBV29-1; cdr3_nt: TGCAGCGTTGAAGTGAGTCCCTTCTTC; cdr3_aa: CSVEVSPFF
clone_size: few; j_call: TRBJ2-7; d_call: .; v_call: TRBV5-1; cdr3_nt: TGCGCCAGCAGCACCAACAGGGTACCCTACGAGCAGTACTTC; cdr3_aa: CASSTNRVPYEQYF
clone_size: .; j_call: TRBJ2-7; d_call: .; v_call: TRBV20-1; cdr3_nt: TGCAGTGCTAGAGTTTTCGGGTCTAGCGACGAGCAGTACTTC; cdr3_aa: CSARVFGSSDEQYF
clone_size: few; j_call: TRBJ2-5; d_call: TRBD1; v_call: TRBV20-1; cdr3_nt: TGCAGTGCTAGAGCAGGGGGCGTAGGGTTAGAGACCCAGTACTTC; cdr3_aa: CSARAGGVGLETQYF
clone_size: .; j_call: TRBJ2-3; d_call: .; v_call: TRBV27; cdr3_nt: TGTGCCAGCAGTCATACCACGGGAGACAGGACAGATACGCAGTATTTT; cdr3_aa: CASSHTTGDRTDTQYF
clone_size: .; j_call: TRBJ2-2; d_call: TRBD1; v_call: TRBV10-3; cdr3_nt: TGTGCCATCAGACCGGGACAGGGGGCTAAGGGGGAGCTGTTTTTT; cdr3_aa: CAIRPGQGAKGELFF
clone_size: few; j_call: TRBJ2-1; d_call: TRBD2; v_call: TRBV5-1; cdr3_nt: TGCGCCAGCAGCTTGTCGGTCGCGGGAGGGCCGGGCAATGAGCAGTTCTTC; cdr3_aa: CASSLSVAGGPGNEQFF
clone_size: few; j_call: TRBJ1-2; d_call: .; v_call: TRBV12-3/TRBV12-4; cdr3_nt: TGTGCCAGCAAAGACAGGCTCGAATATGGCTACACCTTC; cdr3_aa: CASKDRLEYGYTF
clone_size: .; j_call: TRBJ1-1; d_call: .; v_call: TRBV20-1; cdr3_nt: TGCAGTGCTAGAGTTGGGGGGGTGAACACTGAAGCTTTCTTT; cdr3_aa: CSARVGGVNTEAFF
clone_size: .; j_call: TRBJ2-5; d_call: TRBD2; v_call: TRBV7-2; cdr3_nt: TGTGCCAGCAGCCACCTAGCGGGGCTACAAGAGACCCAGTACTTC; cdr3_aa: CASSHLAGLQETQYF
clone_size: .; j_call: TRBJ2-5; d_call: .; v_call: TRBV10-3; cdr3_nt: TGTGCCATCAGTGAGAAGAGGCGAGAGACCCAGTACTTC; cdr3_aa: CAISEKRRETQYF